This entry lists 31 T cell receptor beta chains sequenced from one sample in a study of cytomegalovirus exposure and HLA in healthy donors. The PCR ran on 60 Vbeta and 13 Jbeta primers. Clones were sequenced by immunoSEQ multiplex PCR, and TCRdb holds only the in-frame ones, with some missing. The table lists approximately 150,000 clones, 65% to 70% of them singletons. Sequencing input: PBMCs. Source of these receptors: a young man in good health and CMV-seropositive.

This clone showed up just a few times. At one boundary the junction diverges from the germline segment, which might be a read error. V usage is TRBV7-9 and J usage is TRBJ1-1; possible D gene TRBD1, 5 bases. The germline V gene has CDR1 SEHNR and CDR2 FQNEAQ (reference sequence). CDR3 size: 12 residues. The CDR3 DNA reads TGTTCCAGCAGCCCAGACAGACATGAAGCTTTCTTT. Translated: CSSSPDRHEAFF.

V and J are TRBV14 and TRBJ2-7; 8 bases agree with TRBD2. The V and J ends lost 0 bases and 3 bases, in that order; junction bases with no gene match: 1. CDR3 length: 14 residues. The germline V gene encodes CDR1 SGHDN and CDR2 FVKESK. CDR3: CASSQDGRGYEQYF. The CDR3 nucleotides are TGTGCCAGCAGCCAAGACGGGAGGGGCTACGAGCAGTACTTC. Using reference TRBV14 and TRBJ2-7 for the parts outside the CDR3, the full variable domain is EAGVTQFPSHSVIEKGQTVTLRCDPISGHDNLYWYRRVMGKEIKFLLHFVKESKQDESGMPNNRFLAERTGGTYSTLKVQPAELEDSGVYFCASSQDGRGYEQYFGPGTRLTVT.

The chain joins TRBV27 to TRBJ1-2; a weak D match, TRBD1 (6 bases). V was pared by 6 bases and J by 1 base, with 15 bases between. Germline CDR1 and CDR2: MNHEY and SMNVEV (reference sequence). The CDR3 runs 15 residues. CDR3 sequence: CASRDSGDYNYGYTF. CDR3 DNA: TGTGCCAGCAGGGACTCAGGGGATTATAACTATGGCTACACCTTC.

The chain combines TRBV13 with TRBJ2-3; perhaps TRBD2 as D (5 bases). V was trimmed by 5 bases and J by 0 bases, leaving 15 bases between them. The CDR3 loop spans 16 amino acids. Looked up from germline, CDR1 is PRHDT and CDR2 is FYEKMQ (reference sequence). The CDR3 is CASSRPSGSSTDTQYF. CDR3 in DNA: TGTGCCAGCAGCCGCCCGAGCGGCTCCAGCACAGATACGCAGTATTTT.

The chain combines TRBV5-1 with TRBJ2-7; 9 nucleotides agree with TRBD1. The V and J ends lost 0 bases and 4 bases, in that order; junction bases with no gene match: 8. The CDR3 is made up of 16 amino acids. Germline V lookup: CDR1 SGHRS, CDR2 YFSETQ. CDR3 sequence (DNA): TGCGCCAGCAGCTTGGGAATGGGACAGGGACGGTACGAGCAGTACTTC. Translation gives CASSLGMGQGRYEQYF.

This clone was observed once. The rearrangement joins TRBV10-3 to TRBJ2-1; 7 positions match TRBD2. V dropped 0 bases and J dropped 8; count of bases not matched to a gene: 4. This CDR3 comprises 14 residues. The germline gives CDR1 ENHRY, CDR2 SYGVKD. CDR3 in amino acids: CAISESLGGYEQFF. DNA of the CDR3: TGTGCCATCAGTGAGTCGTTGGGGGGGTATGAGCAGTTCTTC.

The rearrangement joins TRBV6-4 to TRBJ2-1; the match to TRBD2 covers 9 bases. Germline V gives CDR1 MRHNA, CDR2 SNTAGT. This CDR3 contains 11 residues. Losses at the gene ends were 8 bases for V and 15 bases for J; bases not matched to a gene: 8. CDR3 loop: CASLTGTSLFF. Written as DNA, the CDR3 is TGTGCCAGCCTGACCGGGACTAGCCTGTTCTTC.

The CDR3 sequence is CASSGLGGQQFF. The DNA for the CDR3 is TGTGCCAGCAGTGGCCTGGGCGGGCAGCAGTTCTTC. This chain links TRBV27 with TRBJ2-1, with D perhaps TRBD2 (5 bases). CDR1 is MNHEY and CDR2 is SMNVEV in the germline V gene (reference sequence). The CDR3 sequence is 12 residues long. Trimming took off 5 bases at V and 11 bases at J, with 13 bases between the two ends.

The chain employs TRBV5-8 and TRBJ2-7, with 10 bases that match TRBD1. CDR1 SGHTS and CDR2 YDEGEE come from the germline V gene. V gave up 2 bases and J gave up 7 bases; unmatched junction bases: 12. The CDR3 has 16 amino acids. The CDR3 sequence: CASSFGWTGGPGEQYF. Here the CDR3 DNA reads TGTGCCAGCAGCTTCGGCTGGACAGGGGGACCGGGGGAGCAGTACTTC.

This chain links TRBV10-2 with TRBJ2-7, with 8 bases that match TRBD2. The germline V gene encodes CDR1 WSHSY and CDR2 SAAADI. This CDR3 is built from 15 residues. Germline trimming cut 3 bases from V and 4 bases from J; bases unmatched to any gene: 8. The CDR3 coding sequence is TGCGCCAGCAGTGATGTGGCGGGAGGACTATACGAGCAGTACTTC. Translation gives CASSDVAGGLYEQYF.

This clone has just one count. The chain links TRBV19 to TRBJ1-1, with D perhaps TRBD1 (5 bases). The V and J ends lost 0 bases and 11 bases respectively, with 22 bases between them. Germline-derived CDR1 and CDR2 are LNHDA and SQIVND (reference sequence). This CDR3 contains 16 residues. CDR3 nucleotides: TGTGCCAGTAGTATAGAAGCAGGAAACCTCGGGGGTTTGGCTTTCTTT. This codes for CASSIEAGNLGGLAFF. Using reference TRBV19 and TRBJ1-1 for the parts outside the CDR3, the full variable domain is DGGITQSPKYLFRKEGQNVTLSCEQNLNHDAMYWYRQDPGQGLRLIYYSQIVNDFQKGDIAEGYSVSREKKESFPLTVTSAQKNPTAFYLCASSIEAGNLGGLAFFGQGTRLTVV.

The rearrangement joins TRBV7-9 to TRBJ2-7; the match to TRBD1 covers 8 bases. Germline V gene sequence: CDR1 SEHNR, CDR2 FQNEAQ (reference sequence). This CDR3 contains 15 residues. Losses at the gene ends were 3 bases for V and 3 bases for J; bases not matched to a gene: 7. The CDR3 is CASSFRTGRVYEQYF. In DNA form, the CDR3 reads TGTGCCAGCAGCTTCCGGACAGGGAGAGTCTACGAGCAGTACTTC.

The chain employs TRBV6-5 and TRBJ2-7, with D perhaps TRBD2 (5 bases). Trimming removed 2 bases from V and 0 bases from J, with 11 bases in between. Germline V gene sequence: CDR1 MNHEY, CDR2 SVGAGI. The CDR3 spans 15 residues. CDR3 nucleotide sequence: TGTGCCAGCAGTTACGAAGCGGCGTCCTCCTACGAGCAGTACTTC. Protein product: CASSYEAASSYEQYF.

This sequence joins TRBV30 and TRBJ1-2; D is perhaps TRBD1 (6 bases). This CDR3 region has 13 residues. Trimming cost V 7 bases and J 0 bases, with 12 bases left between them. Germline V gene lookup returns CDR1 GTSNPN and CDR2 SVGIG (reference sequence). CDR3 loop: CAYPDRANYGYTF. The CDR3 nucleotides read TGTGCCTATCCGGACAGAGCTAACTATGGCTACACCTTC.

The chain has TRBV6-1 and TRBJ2-2, with TRBD1 identical over 8 bases. The CDR3 is 15 amino acids. J was trimmed by 2 bases and V by 5 bases; bases with no gene match: 4. Germline CDR1 reads MNHNS; CDR2 reads SASEGT. This CDR3 reads CASSPTGVNTGELFF. In nucleotides, the CDR3 is TGTGCCAGCAGTCCGACAGGGGTCAACACCGGGGAGCTGTTTTTT.

This chain uses TRBV7-9 with TRBJ2-7, with TRBD2 identical over 7 bases. The CDR3 loop spans 14 amino acids. Trimming removed 3 bases from V and 2 bases from J; junction bases left unmatched: 4. CDR1 SEHNR and CDR2 FQNEAQ come from the germline V gene (reference sequence). This chain's CDR3 is CASSLGGAPYEQYF. The CDR3 DNA reads TGTGCCAGCAGCTTGGGAGGGGCCCCCTACGAGCAGTACTTC.

The chain recombines TRBV9 with TRBJ2-7; TRBD1 matches 7 bases. Germline V gene data show CDR1 as SGDLS and CDR2 as YYNGEE. After removal of 2 bases from V and 3 bases from J, the junction contained 8 bases not matched to a gene. The CDR3 sequence is 15 residues long. The CDR3 region is CASSVTPGTDYEQYF. CDR3 sequence (DNA): TGTGCCAGCAGCGTGACCCCCGGGACAGACTACGAGCAGTACTTC.

This clone has a single count. This chain joins TRBV6-1 and TRBJ1-5, with D perhaps matching TRBD1 (5 bases). This CDR3 region has 16 residues. CDR1 is MNHNS, CDR2 SASEGT, per germline. The V gene lost 0 bases and the J gene lost 0 bases, with 9 bases spanning the gap. This chain's CDR3 is CASSEAPGFSNQPQHF. The DNA for the CDR3 is TGTGCCAGCAGTGAAGCCCCAGGGTTTAGCAATCAGCCCCAGCATTTT.

In its sample, this clone was seen a few times. The CDR3 DNA reads as TGCGCCAGCAGCCCGTCCGGGACAGGGGCCTACGAGCAGTACTTC. It specifies CASSPSGTGAYEQYF. J is TRBJ2-7 and V is TRBV4-1, with TRBD1 identical over 10 bases. The CDR3 is made up of 15 amino acids. J gave up 2 bases and V 4 bases, and 5 bases lay outside the gene matches. Germline-derived CDR1 and CDR2 are MGHRA and YSYEKL.

This chain connects TRBV28 to TRBJ2-5, with a weak D call TRBD1 (5 bases). Matching the DNA end better, TRBJ2-7 makes the J call doubtful. Per the germline V gene, CDR1 is MDHEN and CDR2 is SYDVKM. CDR3 size: 11 residues. CDR3 sequence: CASQGTYEQYF. The CDR3 nucleotides are TGTGCCAGCCAGGGAACCTACGAGCAGTACTTC.

This clone appeared a few times. V and J are TRBV5-1 and TRBJ2-1; 8 bases match TRBD2. Germline values: CDR1 SGHRS, CDR2 YFSETQ. Losses at the gene ends were 6 bases for V and 8 bases for J; bases not matched to a gene: 13. The CDR3 totals 15 residues. CDR3 amino acids: CASTLGSGRVDEQFF. CDR3 nucleotides: TGCGCCAGCACCCTGGGGAGCGGGAGAGTGGATGAGCAGTTCTTC.

V gene TRBV12-5 combines with J gene TRBJ2-1, with 7 bases lining up with TRBD2. V was pared by 4 bases and J by 2 bases, with 5 bases of the junction left unmatched. Per the germline V gene, CDR1 is LGHNT and CDR2 is FRNRAP. This CDR3 is built from 15 residues. Written as DNA, the CDR3 is TGTGCTAGTGGTTGGGGCGGGGGAGCCTACAATGAGCAGTTCTTC. Encoded protein: CASGWGGGAYNEQFF.

In its sample, this clone was seen a few times. The V call is TRBV5-4, the J call TRBJ2-3; TRBD2 might be the D (6 bases). The ends were cut back, 4 bases at V and 1 base at J, with 16 bases in the middle. The CDR3 spans 16 residues. CDR1 is SGHNT and CDR2 is YYREEE in the germline V gene (reference sequence). CDR3 nucleotides: TGTGCCAGCAGCCCAATAGCGGAGGAGGGCACAGATACGCAGTATTTT. This sequence encodes CASSPIAEEGTDTQYF.

The sample holds a few counts of this clone. The rearrangement joins TRBV19 to TRBJ1-1, with D possibly TRBD1 on 5 matching bases. Germline CDR1 is LNHDA and CDR2 is SQIVND (reference sequence). Trimming pared 3 bases from V and 0 bases from J, leaving 17 bases between. The CDR3 has 17 residues. In DNA form, the CDR3 reads TGTGCCAGTAGTATTGGGCCAGGGCAGCCCTTGAACACTGAAGCTTTCTTT. Its protein is CASSIGPGQPLNTEAFF.

V is TRBV30 and J is TRBJ2-5; D call uncertain. The CDR3 sequence is 12 residues long. Trimming removed 7 bases at V and 1 base at J, with 10 bases between. Germline V gives CDR1 GTSNPN, CDR2 SVGIG (reference sequence). Here the CDR3 DNA reads TGTGCCTACTATCCAAGCCAAGAGACCCAGTACTTC. Protein sequence: CAYYPSQETQYF. The whole variable domain, filled in from reference TRBV30 and TRBJ2-5, reads SQTIHQWPATLVQPVGSPLSLECTVEGTSNPNLYWYRQAAGRGLQLLFYSVGIGQISSEVPQNLSASRPQDRQFILSSKKLLLSDSGFYLCAYYPSQETQYFGPGTRLLVL.

The chain recombines TRBV4-1 with TRBJ2-7; D may be TRBD1 (5 bases). The germline V gene encodes CDR1 MGHRA and CDR2 YSYEKL. The CDR3 contains 14 residues. Trimming cost V 0 bases and J 2 bases, with 8 bases left between them. For the CDR3, the DNA is TGCGCCAGCAGCCAAGATCCAGGGACCTACGAGCAGTACTTC. This encodes CASSQDPGTYEQYF.

There are a few counts of this clone. The V gene is TRBV7-8, the J gene TRBJ1-5; tentative D call: TRBD1 (5 bases). CDR1 is SGHVS and CDR2 is FQNEAQ in the germline V gene. Trimming left V 0 bases short and J 8 bases short, with 14 bases between. The CDR3 extends over 15 amino acids. The DNA for the CDR3 is TGTGCCAGCAGCTTAGCGCCGGGGGTTTGGGAGCCCCAGCATTTT. Protein sequence: CASSLAPGVWEPQHF.

Notes on this clone: The same CDR3 also results from other DNA sequences found in this sample. The rearrangement uses TRBV6-1 and TRBJ1-1, with 8 bases aligning to TRBD1. V lost 3 bases, J lost 4 bases, and 7 bases stayed unmatched. The CDR3 totals 15 residues. Per the germline V gene, CDR1 is MNHNS and CDR2 is SASEGT. The CDR3 region is CASSDGEDRATEAFF. The CDR3, as DNA: TGTGCCAGCAGTGATGGAGAGGACAGGGCCACTGAAGCTTTCTTT.

This clone showed up just a few times. The chain uses TRBV11-3 and TRBJ2-7; D may be TRBD1 (6 bases). Trimming left V 5 bases short and J 1 base short, with 18 bases between. This CDR3 contains 16 residues. Germline V gene data show CDR1 as SGHNT and CDR2 as YENEEA. This CDR3 is CASSVNRDQGSYEQYF. The CDR3 region has the DNA TGTGCCAGCAGCGTAAACAGGGACCAGGGTTCCTACGAGCAGTACTTC.

The gene calls are TRBV10-2 and TRBJ2-7; TRBD2 matches 8 bases. The germline V gene encodes CDR1 WSHSY and CDR2 SAAADI. This CDR3 region has 15 residues. V shed 6 bases, J shed 5 bases, and the junction held 12 bases outside the gene matches. The DNA of the CDR3 is TGCGCCAGCAGGGACGTCGTAGCGGGAATCCACGAGCAGTACTTC. This translates into CASRDVVAGIHEQYF.

The J gene is TRBJ2-5, the V gene TRBV7-2; the match to TRBD2 covers 10 bases. There are 18 residues in the CDR3. V was clipped by 4 bases and J by 5 bases; unmatched bases: 16. Germline-derived CDR1 and CDR2 are SGHTA and FQGNSA. The CDR3 region is CASSSEHGLAAPWETQYF. For the CDR3, the DNA is TGTGCCAGCAGCTCCGAACACGGACTAGCGGCCCCCTGGGAGACCCAGTACTTC.